This is a list of T cell receptor beta chains from one sample in a study of T cell responses to AZD1222 COVID-19 vaccine. Sequenced by immunoSEQ multiplex PCR; TCRdb stores in-frame clones only, minus some. The sample has some 140,000 clones; roughly 90% are singletons. Sequenced here: peripheral blood, sampled on day 0 of AZD1222 vaccination. The receptors originated from an adult in good health. The CDR3 runs from the conserved cysteine through the conserved F or W. A D gene is named only where the DNA matches it firmly. For some rows the clone size is stated as once, few or many, or as a class when expanded; others skip it.

d_call,clone_size,j_call,v_call,cdr3_nt,cdr3_aa
TRBD1,.,TRBJ2-2,TRBV9,TGTGCCAGCAGCATCAGGGGGAGACTTGGCGGGGAGCTGTTTTTT,CASSIRGRLGGELFF
.,.,TRBJ1-6,TRBV11-3,TGTGCCAGCAGTCGGACGGCGAATTCACCCCTCCACTTT,CASSRTANSPLHF
TRBD2,.,TRBJ2-1,TRBV19,TGTGCCAGTAGTATAGGACTAGCGGGAGGGAATGAGCAGTTCTTC,CASSIGLAGGNEQFF
.,.,TRBJ1-3,TRBV6-5,TGTGCCAGCAGCCTCCCCGGGACAGGAAACACCATATATTTT,CASSLPGTGNTIYF
.,.,TRBJ1-4,TRBV4-3,TGCGCCAGCAGCCTCGCCGGTCACGGCGGGAATAGTGGTAATGAAAAACTGTTTTTT,CASSLAGHGGNSGNEKLFF
.,.,TRBJ2-5,TRBV2,TGTGCCAGCAGTGATGGGTGGGTCCAGTACTTC,CASSDGWVQYF
.,.,TRBJ1-2,TRBV21-1,TGTGCCTTCCTCAACCAGGGCCATGGCTACACCTTC,CAFLNQGHGYTF
TRBD1,.,TRBJ2-1,TRBV18,TGTGCCAGCTCACTAACCCCAAGGACAGGGTATAACAATGAGCAGTTCTTC,CASSLTPRTGYNNEQFF
.,.,TRBJ2-7,TRBV28,TGTGCCAGCAGCCTACTCGGTCCCCTCCACGAGCAGTACTTC,CASSLLGPLHEQYF
.,.,TRBJ1-6,TRBV7-8,TGTGCCAGCAGCCGAACAGGCGGTTCACCCCTCCACTTT,CASSRTGGSPLHF
.,.,TRBJ1-2,TRBV21-1,TGTGCCAGACCTCTGGACGGTGGGCTCTATGGCTACACCTTC,CARPLDGGLYGYTF
TRBD1,.,TRBJ2-2,TRBV9,TGTGCCAGCAGCCCGGGGACAGGGTCGTTGGAGCTGTTTTTT,CASSPGTGSLELFF
.,.,TRBJ2-5,TRBV24-1,TGTGCCACCAGTGATTTGCAGTCCGGTAAAGAGACCCAGTACTTC,CATSDLQSGKETQYF
.,.,TRBJ1-1,TRBV30,TGTGCCTGGACCCCCGGGATGAACACTGAAGCTTTCTTT,CAWTPGMNTEAFF
.,.,TRBJ1-5,TRBV28,TGTGCCAGCAGTTTGGGTTGGGTACAGGGCCTCAATCAGCCCCAGCATTTT,CASSLGWVQGLNQPQHF
.,few,TRBJ2-7,TRBV27,TGTGCCAGCAGTTTAACGCCATCCTACGAGCAGTACTTC,CASSLTPSYEQYF
.,.,TRBJ2-3,TRBV24-1,TGTGCCACCAGTGATGCAAGGTCGCTTCGGCAGGCAAGAGATACGCAGTATTTT,CATSDARSLRQARDTQYF
TRBD2,.,TRBJ2-5,TRBV6-1,TGTGCCAGCAGTGAAAATTTGGGACTAGGTGAGACCCAGTACTTC,CASSENLGLGETQYF
.,.,TRBJ2-7,TRBV11-3,TGTGCCAGCAGCAGGTCGGACAACTACGAGCAGTACTTC,CASSRSDNYEQYF
TRBD1,few,TRBJ1-5,TRBV2,TGTGCCAGCAGAGCCTCGGGACAGGGCAGAAGGCAGCCCCAGCATTTT,CASRASGQGRRQPQHF
TRBD1,.,TRBJ1-4,TRBV28,TGTGCCAGCAGTTTATATGACAGGGATAGGGAAAAACTGTTTTTT,CASSLYDRDREKLFF
.,.,TRBJ2-5,TRBV9,TGTGCCAGCAGCGTAGGGGGACTGGGGGAGTGGGAGACCCAGTACTTC,CASSVGGLGEWETQYF
TRBD2,.,TRBJ2-1,TRBV11-1,TGTGCCAGCAGCCCCGGTGGACTAGCGGGATCCGGGCAGTTCTTC,CASSPGGLAGSGQFF
TRBD1,.,TRBJ1-1,TRBV4-1,TGCGCCAGCAGCCAAGTCACAGGGGGCCGCGCTGAAGCTTTCTTT,CASSQVTGGRAEAFF
.,.,TRBJ1-5,TRBV4-2,TGTGCCAGCAGCGTCAGGGGTAGCAATCAGCCCCAGCATTTT,CASSVRGSNQPQHF
TRBD1,.,TRBJ1-5,TRBV28,TGTGCCAGCAGTCCGACGACAGGGGTAAAGAATCAGCCCCAGCATTTT,CASSPTTGVKNQPQHF
.,.,TRBJ1-2,TRBV15,TGTGCCACCAGCAGAGGGACAGATGGCTACACCTTC,CATSRGTDGYTF
.,.,TRBJ1-1,TRBV14,TGTGCCAGCAGCCGATACGGAGGAGAGGGCACTGAAGCTTTCTTT,CASSRYGGEGTEAFF
TRBD1,.,TRBJ1-6,TRBV5-1,TGCGCCAGCAGCGGAACCGGGACAGTTGATTCACCCCTCCACTTT,CASSGTGTVDSPLHF
.,.,TRBJ2-3,TRBV6-5,TGTGCCAGCATCAAAACGGGCACAGATACGCAGTATTTT,CASIKTGTDTQYF
.,.,TRBJ1-5,TRBV5-6,TGTGCCAGCAGCTTGGCGGGACTGGGCAATCAGCCCCAGCATTTT,CASSLAGLGNQPQHF
.,.,TRBJ2-5,TRBV19,TGTGCCAGTAGTATAGCAGCGACAGTCGAAGAGACCCAGTACTTC,CASSIAATVEETQYF
.,.,TRBJ2-3,TRBV28,TGTGCCAGCAGTGGGCGCCTAAGAGTAGCAGATACGCAGTATTTT,CASSGRLRVADTQYF
.,once,TRBJ1-3,TRBV15,TGTGCCACCAGCGTAGAGGGGGGAACTGGAAACACCATATATTTT,CATSVEGGTGNTIYF
.,.,TRBJ1-2,TRBV29-1,TGCAGCGTTCGGACATTTAGTTATGGCTACACCTTC,CSVRTFSYGYTF
TRBD1,.,TRBJ1-6,TRBV7-8,TGTGCCAGCAGCCCCGACAGGGCAGTAAATTCACCCCTCCACTTT,CASSPDRAVNSPLHF
TRBD1,.,TRBJ1-2,TRBV6-4,TGTGCCAGCAGTAAATCAGGGGGCGGTGGCTATGGCTACACCTTC,CASSKSGGGGYGYTF
.,.,TRBJ2-3,TRBV7-9,TGTGCCAGCCTTGGGGGAGGGGGTACAGATACGCAGTATTTT,CASLGGGGTDTQYF
.,once,TRBJ2-5,TRBV11-3,TGTGCCAGCAGCTATTCTCTGGCGGGCCAAGAGACCCAGTACTTC,CASSYSLAGQETQYF
.,once,TRBJ1-5,TRBV12-1,TGTGCCAGCAGCTCCCCTCCCGTGACGGAGGCGACTCAGCCCCAGCATTTT,CASSSPPVTEATQPQHF
.,.,TRBJ1-5,TRBV18,TGTGCCAGCTCACCCGGTCAGGGCAATCAGCCCCAGCATTTT,CASSPGQGNQPQHF
.,once,TRBJ1-2,TRBV6-5,TGTGCCAGCAGAGGGGTCAGGAGCGATGGCTACACCTTC,CASRGVRSDGYTF
.,.,TRBJ1-2,TRBV2,TGTGCCAGCAGCCCCAATGGGGGGTCTCCCTACACCTTC,CASSPNGGSPYTF
.,once,TRBJ2-7,TRBV5-1,TGCGCCAGCAGCTTGCGGCAGTCCTACGAGCAGTACTTC,CASSLRQSYEQYF
.,.,TRBJ2-1,TRBV11-3,TGTGCCAGCAGTCGCGTTAGGGCGGGCAATGAGCAGTTCTTC,CASSRVRAGNEQFF
.,.,TRBJ2-1,TRBV24-1,TGTGCCACCAGTGATATACCGGGACGCAGCTCCTACAATGAGCAGTTCTTC,CATSDIPGRSSYNEQFF
.,.,TRBJ2-1,TRBV11-3,TGTGCCAGCAGCCCCCGACAGACCAATGAGCAGTTCTTC,CASSPRQTNEQFF
TRBD1,.,TRBJ2-7,TRBV18,TGTGCCAGCTCCCGACCGGGACAGGTTCCCTACGAGCAGTACTTC,CASSRPGQVPYEQYF
.,.,TRBJ1-6,TRBV19,TGTGCCAGTAGTATGGGGAATAATTCACCCCTCCACTTT,CASSMGNNSPLHF
.,.,TRBJ2-3,TRBV7-2,TGTGCCAGCAGCTCGCCAACCCGCGGACAGGAGGGCCGGGATACGCAGTATTTT,CASSSPTRGQEGRDTQYF